This TCR beta chain was profiled in a study of shared clonotypes between healthy human individuals. This clone showed up many times. The antigen remains unidentified. General study findings and limits: Naive subsets tended to show greater estimated richness than memory subsets. The authors sampled blood alone, and tissue repertoires likely differ.

The assay was run at deep level. An approximately 200 ng quantity of DNA, approximately 29,000 T cell genomes, went into the sorted-subset replicate PCRs. Generated by immunoSEQ multiplex PCR, the TCRdb table keeps only in-frame clones and is missing some. Counted here are more than 550,000 clones, around 77% occurring once; the ten biggest clones make up approximately 1.8%. This CDR3 comprises 16 residues. Per the germline V gene, CDR1 is SNHLY and CDR2 is FYNNEI. V gave up 6 bases and J gave up 4 bases; unmatched junction bases: 6. V gene TRBV2 combines with J gene TRBJ2-4, with 13 bases aligning to TRBD2. The sequenced sample was memory CD4+ T cells sorted from blood. The subset: CD45RA-negative fraction. This TCR came from a woman aged 25 to 39 in good health. Here the CDR3 reads CASRKLLAGGKNIQYF. CDR3 coding DNA: TGTGCCAGCAGGAAGTTACTAGCGGGAGGGAAAAACATTCAGTACTTC.